This T cell receptor (beta chain) was captured in a study of vaccination and CD4 T cells after COVID-19 (dated by TCRdb to 2022 to 2024). Study-wide context: SARS-CoV-2 positivity had been established in the convalescent patients by nasal swab PCR, and mild disease was recorded in eight to ten of these patients and severe disease in one. The convalescent cohort comprised six males and four females, including two Hispanic individuals, seven Caucasians, two Asians and one multiracial person. Participants received two doses of either the Pfizer-BioNTech BNT162b2 vaccine (n=8) or the Moderna mRNA-1273 vaccine (n=2). Post-COVID blood samples from convalescent patients were collected a median of roughly 100 days after diagnosis, with a range of about 30 to 170 days. Post-vaccine blood samples were obtained a median of about 77 days after the second vaccine dose, with a range of about 13 to 241 days. For stimulating the cultures, overlapping spike peptide pools were used, derived from SARS-CoV-2 as well as from the common cold coronaviruses HCoV-NL63, HCoV-OC43 and HCoV-229E. Control cultures used a CEFX viral epitope pool as positive control, an HIV-1 Nef peptide pool as negative control, or no peptide. In around nine COVID-19 convalescent patients and a handful of infection-naive healthy vaccine recipients, the spike-specific CD4+ TCR repertoire before mRNA vaccination was compared with the repertoire after mRNA vaccination.

Library preparation was by PCR. At the Johns Hopkins FTIC core, DNA from the cultured CD4+ T cells underwent TCR sequencing with the Oncomine TCR Beta short-read assay. The QIAamp micro DNA kit was used to extract genomic DNA from the cultured CD4+ T cells. Oncomine TCR Beta libraries made from cultured CD4+ T cells were pooled using unique dual indexes and sequenced on an Illumina iSeq 100. On the study's bioinformatics: Non-productive sequences were removed, and CDR3s that did not start with C, did not end with F or W, or were shorter than 7 amino acids were discarded. The MANAFEST web application was used to identify antigen-specific clonotypes by comparing peptide-stimulated wells against reference wells and other culture wells. For a clone to be called positive, the clone needed an FDR below 0.05, an odds ratio above 5, and a productive frequency above 0.1% in at least two of three replicate wells. A clonotype counted as cross-reactive if it showed significant expansion both in the SARS-CoV-2 spike wells and in at least one common cold coronavirus spike condition. CDR3 homology was assessed with Levenshtein distances (stringdist) and unrooted phylogenetic trees (ape) in R version 3.6.1. Using fastp at Q25 and MiXCR, TCRdb reprocessed the public reads and kept productive beta chains. Rows with a matching CDR3 protein are joined into one entry that keeps the most common DNA and genes. TCRdb, rather than the study authors, made the V and J calls. This sample holds about 3,000 distinct CDR3 sequences; about three quarters were observed only once. Around 25% of the sample is in the top ten clones.

For this chain, trimming is 6 bases at the V end and 0 bases at the J end, and the number of junction bases without a gene match is 6. The CDR3 covers 14 residues, taking in both the cysteine and the phenylalanine. Only the CDR3 part of the read is kept: 42 bases, read in frame from the first base. The germline V gene (reference sequence) gives CDR1 as DFQATT and CDR2 as SNEGSKA. General findings and caveats noted by the study authors: In convalescent patients, a median roughly 88% of post-vaccine SARS-CoV-2-reactive clones were detected only after vaccination, suggesting vaccine-specific priming. The number of convalescent patients in the study was relatively small, and the study did not examine early timepoints following natural infection. The median count of SARS-CoV-2-reactive clonotypes went up from 21 after infection to about 41 after vaccination, although the change was not significant. Of the vaccine-specific clones found in convalescent patients, nearly all (304 of 307) were mono-reactive for SARS-CoV-2 spike instead of being cross-reactive with common cold coronaviruses.

Comments on this clonotype: Its specific antigen is unknown. No much larger clone exists at a distance of one base, and base qualities are not known.

This specimen's treatment or condition label, per the study, means: approximately 10-day PBMC culture with coronavirus spike peptide pools or control peptides (ViraFEST assay). The ViraFEST assay was used in the study, in which antigen-specific T cells were expanded with peptide pools and expanded clonotypes were subsequently identified by TCR sequencing. The convalescent patients' positive SARS-CoV-2 PCR tests were from March to December 2020, which was before the Alpha, Beta and Delta variants emerged in the United States. Each well held 2 million to 2.5 million PBMCs cultured with around 10 ug/ml peptide pools in IMDM containing approximately 5% human AB serum and 7.5 to 10 IU/ml IL-2. Half of the culture medium was replaced with fresh IL-2-containing medium on days 3 and 7. Once the cells had been in culture for 10 days, the EasySep CD4+ T cell isolation kit was used to isolate CD4+ T cells by negative selection. PBMCs were separated from whole blood using Ficoll-Paque Plus gradient centrifugation and then either used fresh or cryopreserved at -140C. In general, triplicate wells were set up for every culture condition.

Material for sequencing was CD4+ T cells from blood, cultured in vitro. This clonotype was sampled from a human donor who had recovered from COVID-19. The rearrangement combines TRBV20-1 with TRBJ2-3, with 7 bases aligning to TRBD1. The nucleotides are TGCAGTGCCAACAGGGGTCCTAGCACAGATACGCAGTATTTT. It codes for CSANRGPSTDTQYF.